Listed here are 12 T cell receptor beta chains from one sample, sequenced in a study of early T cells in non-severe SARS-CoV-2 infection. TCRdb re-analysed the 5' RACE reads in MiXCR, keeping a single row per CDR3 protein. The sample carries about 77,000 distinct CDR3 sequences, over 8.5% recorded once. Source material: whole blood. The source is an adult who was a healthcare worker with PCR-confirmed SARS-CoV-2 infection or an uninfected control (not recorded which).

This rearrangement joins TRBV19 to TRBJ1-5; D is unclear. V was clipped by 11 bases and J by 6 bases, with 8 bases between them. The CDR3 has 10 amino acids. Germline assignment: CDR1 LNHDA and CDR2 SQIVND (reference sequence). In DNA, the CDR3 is TGTGCCGGGGTTTGTCAGCCCCAGCATTTT. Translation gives CAGVCQPQHF. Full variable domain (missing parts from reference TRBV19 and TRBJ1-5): DGGITQSPKYLFRKEGQNVTLSCEQNLNHDAMYWYRQDPGQGLRLIYYSQIVNDFQKGDIAEGYSVSREKKESFPLTVTSAQKNPTAFYLCAGVCQPQHFGDGTRLSIL.

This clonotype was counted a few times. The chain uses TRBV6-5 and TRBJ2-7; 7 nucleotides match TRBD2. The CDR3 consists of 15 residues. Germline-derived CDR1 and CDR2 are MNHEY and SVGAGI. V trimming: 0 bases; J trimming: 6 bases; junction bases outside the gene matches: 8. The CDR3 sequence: CASSYSRLAQREQYF. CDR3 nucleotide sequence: TGTGCCAGCAGTTACTCGAGACTAGCACAACGCGAGCAGTACTTC.

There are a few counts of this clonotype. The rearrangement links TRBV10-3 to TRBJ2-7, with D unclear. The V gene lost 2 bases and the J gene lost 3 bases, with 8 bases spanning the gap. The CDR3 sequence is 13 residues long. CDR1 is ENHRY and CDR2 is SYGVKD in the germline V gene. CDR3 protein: CAISEGSGYEQYF. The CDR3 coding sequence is TGTGCCATCAGTGAGGGGTCCGGCTACGAGCAGTACTTC.

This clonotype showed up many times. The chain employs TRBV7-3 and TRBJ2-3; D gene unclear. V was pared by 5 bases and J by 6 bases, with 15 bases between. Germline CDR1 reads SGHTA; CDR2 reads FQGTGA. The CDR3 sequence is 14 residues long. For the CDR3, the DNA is TGTGCCAGCAGCCCTAGTGCCCACGGGGATACGCAGTATTTT. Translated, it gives CASSPSAHGDTQYF.

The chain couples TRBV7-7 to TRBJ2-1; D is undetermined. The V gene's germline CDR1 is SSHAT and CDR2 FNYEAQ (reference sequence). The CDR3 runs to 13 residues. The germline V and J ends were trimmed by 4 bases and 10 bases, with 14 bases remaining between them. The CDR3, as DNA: TGTGCCAGCAGCTCGGACCTGGCCAAGGAGCAGTTCTTC. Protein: CASSSDLAKEQFF.

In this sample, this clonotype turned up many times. CDR3 DNA: TGTGCCAGCAGCCCCGGGACTAAAGGAACAGATACGCAGTATTTT. Translation gives CASSPGTKGTDTQYF. This sequence joins TRBV12-3 or TRBV12-4 and TRBJ2-3; TRBD2 agrees at 7 bases. This CDR3 region has 15 residues. The J segment lost 3 bases and the V segment lost 6 bases, leaving 9 bases of the junction unmatched.

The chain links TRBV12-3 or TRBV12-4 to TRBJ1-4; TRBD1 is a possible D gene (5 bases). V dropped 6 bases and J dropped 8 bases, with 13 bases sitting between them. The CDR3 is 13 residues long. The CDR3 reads CASSLAGIEKLFF. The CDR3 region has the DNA TGTGCCAGCAGCCTCGCAGGGATCGAAAAACTGTTTTTT.

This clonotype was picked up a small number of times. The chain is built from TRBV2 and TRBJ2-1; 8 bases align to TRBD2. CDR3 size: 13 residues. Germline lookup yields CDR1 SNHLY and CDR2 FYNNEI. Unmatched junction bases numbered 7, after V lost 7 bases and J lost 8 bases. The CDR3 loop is CASTAGDFHEQFF. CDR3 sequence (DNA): TGTGCCAGCACAGCGGGAGACTTCCATGAGCAGTTCTTC.

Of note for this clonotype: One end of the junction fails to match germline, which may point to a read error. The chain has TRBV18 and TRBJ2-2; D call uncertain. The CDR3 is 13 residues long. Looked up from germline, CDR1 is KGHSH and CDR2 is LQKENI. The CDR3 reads CASAPQGDGELFF. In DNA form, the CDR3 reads TGTGCCAGCGCACCACAAGGTGACGGGGAGCTGTTTTTT. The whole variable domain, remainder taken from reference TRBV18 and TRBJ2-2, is NAGVMQNPRHLVRRRGQEARLRCSPMKGHSHVYWYRQLPEEGLKFMVYLQKENIIDESGMPKERFSAEFPKEGPSILRIQQVVRGDSAAYFCASAPQGDGELFFGEGSRLTVL.

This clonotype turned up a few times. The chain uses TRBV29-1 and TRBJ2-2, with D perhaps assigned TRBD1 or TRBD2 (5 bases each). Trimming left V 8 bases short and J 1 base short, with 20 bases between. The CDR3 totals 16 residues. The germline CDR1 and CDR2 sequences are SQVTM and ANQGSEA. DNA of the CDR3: TGCAGCCCTCCCGGAGCCGGGACGGAGAACACCGGGGAGCTGTTTTTT. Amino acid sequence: CSPPGAGTENTGELFF.

CDR3 bases: TGTGCCAGCAGCTCCCTCCTGAGAGATACGCAGTATTTT. Its translation is CASSSLLRDTQYF. This chain links TRBV7-9 with TRBJ2-3; D not resolved. Trimming removed 4 bases at V and 5 bases at J, with 10 bases between. The CDR3 length is 13 residues. CDR1 and CDR2 (germline): SEHNR, FQNEAQ (reference sequence).

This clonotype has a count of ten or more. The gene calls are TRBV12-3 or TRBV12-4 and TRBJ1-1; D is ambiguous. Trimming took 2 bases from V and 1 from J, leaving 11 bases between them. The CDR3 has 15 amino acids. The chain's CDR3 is CASSLRSGTNTEAFF. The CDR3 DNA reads TGTGCCAGCAGTTTAAGGAGTGGAACGAACACTGAAGCTTTCTTT.